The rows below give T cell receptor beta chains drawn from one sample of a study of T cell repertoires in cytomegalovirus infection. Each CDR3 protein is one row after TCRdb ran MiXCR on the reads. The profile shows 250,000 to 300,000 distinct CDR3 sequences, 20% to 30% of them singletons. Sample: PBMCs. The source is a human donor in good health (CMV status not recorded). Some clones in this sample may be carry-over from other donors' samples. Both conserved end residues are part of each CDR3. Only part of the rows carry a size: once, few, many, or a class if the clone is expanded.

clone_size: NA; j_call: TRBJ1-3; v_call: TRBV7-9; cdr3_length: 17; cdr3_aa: CASSSSVGQRFGNTIYF
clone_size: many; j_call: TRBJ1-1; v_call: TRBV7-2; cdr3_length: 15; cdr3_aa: CASSFWDSPNTEAFF
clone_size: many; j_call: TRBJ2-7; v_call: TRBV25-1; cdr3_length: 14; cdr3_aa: CASSAGALAYEQYF
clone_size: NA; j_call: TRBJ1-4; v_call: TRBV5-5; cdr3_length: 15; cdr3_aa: CASSSPLTGGEKLFF
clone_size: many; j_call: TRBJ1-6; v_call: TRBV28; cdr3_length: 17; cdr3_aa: CASSPRQGRTLNSPLHF
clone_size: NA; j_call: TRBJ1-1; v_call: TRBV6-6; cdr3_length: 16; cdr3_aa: CASSYSLGESDTEAFF
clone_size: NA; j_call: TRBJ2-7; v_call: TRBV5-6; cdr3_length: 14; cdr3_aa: CASSWASLLGEQYF
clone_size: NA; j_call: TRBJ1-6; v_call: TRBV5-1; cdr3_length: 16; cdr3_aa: CASSALERGLNSPLHF
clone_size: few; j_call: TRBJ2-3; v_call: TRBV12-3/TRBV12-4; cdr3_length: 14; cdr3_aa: CASSFPRNTDTQYF
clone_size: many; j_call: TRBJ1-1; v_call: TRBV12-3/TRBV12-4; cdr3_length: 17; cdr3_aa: CASTLTWGGFMNTEAFF
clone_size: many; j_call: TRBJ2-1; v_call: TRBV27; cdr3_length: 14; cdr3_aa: CASQSLDSYNEQFF
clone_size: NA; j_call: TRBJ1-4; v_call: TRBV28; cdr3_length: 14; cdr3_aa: CASSLQGANEKLFF
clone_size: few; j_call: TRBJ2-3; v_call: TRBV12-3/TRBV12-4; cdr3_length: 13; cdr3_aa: CASSNRQTDTQYF
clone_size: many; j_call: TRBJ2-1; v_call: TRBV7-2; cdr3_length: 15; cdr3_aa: CASSLGGLHHNEQFF
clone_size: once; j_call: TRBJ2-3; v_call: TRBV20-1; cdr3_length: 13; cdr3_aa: CSPLNPETDTQYF
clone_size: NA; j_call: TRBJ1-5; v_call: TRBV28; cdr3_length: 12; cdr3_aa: CASRSADQPQHF
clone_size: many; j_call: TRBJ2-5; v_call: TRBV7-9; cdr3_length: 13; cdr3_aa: CASSLARSETQYF
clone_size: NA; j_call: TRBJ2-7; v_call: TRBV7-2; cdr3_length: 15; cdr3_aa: CASSLQGTQIYEQYF
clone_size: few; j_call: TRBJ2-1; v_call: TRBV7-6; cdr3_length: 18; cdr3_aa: CASSERLAGVSSYNEQFF
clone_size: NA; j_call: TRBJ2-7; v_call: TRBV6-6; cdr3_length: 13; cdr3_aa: CASSAGNSYEQHF
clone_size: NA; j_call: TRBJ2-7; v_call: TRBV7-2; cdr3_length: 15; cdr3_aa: CASSRVGRGSYEQYF
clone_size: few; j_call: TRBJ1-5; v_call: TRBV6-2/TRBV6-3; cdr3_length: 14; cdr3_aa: CASSSMTSSGPQHF
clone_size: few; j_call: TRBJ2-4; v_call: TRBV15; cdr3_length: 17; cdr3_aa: CATSRDWGQPTQNIQYF